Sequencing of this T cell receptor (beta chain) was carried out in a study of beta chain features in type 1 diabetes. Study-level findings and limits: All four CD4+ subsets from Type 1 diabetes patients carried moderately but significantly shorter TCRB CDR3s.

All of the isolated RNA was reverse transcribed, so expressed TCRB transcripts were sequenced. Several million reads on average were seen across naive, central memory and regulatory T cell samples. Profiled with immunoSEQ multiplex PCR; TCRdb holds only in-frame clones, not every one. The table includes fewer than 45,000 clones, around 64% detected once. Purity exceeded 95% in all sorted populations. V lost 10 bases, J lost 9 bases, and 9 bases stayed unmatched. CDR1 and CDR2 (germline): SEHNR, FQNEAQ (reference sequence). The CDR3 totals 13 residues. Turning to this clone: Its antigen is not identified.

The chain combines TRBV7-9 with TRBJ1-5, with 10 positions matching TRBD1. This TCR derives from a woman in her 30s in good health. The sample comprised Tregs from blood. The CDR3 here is CATRTGGQGPQHF. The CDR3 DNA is TGTGCCACCCGGACAGGGGGACAAGGGCCCCAGCATTTT.